The clone carrying this T cell receptor beta chain was seen more than once but under ten times. J was trimmed by 8 bases and V by 0 bases; bases with no gene match: 8. CDR3 length equals 15 residues. In germline, CDR1 is LNHNV, CDR2 YYDKDF (reference sequence). This sample is part of a study of blood T cell repertoires in COVID-19. About the study: The samples span acute and convalescent COVID-19 from the United States, Italy and Spain. Nucleic acid was either cDNA or gDNA, and it came from T cells, B-cell-depleted T cells, or PBMCs.

Per the authors' pipeline: Estimated nucleated cell counts came from reference gene primer amplification. Generated by immunoSEQ multiplex PCR, the TCRdb table keeps only in-frame clones and is missing some. V and J calls and clone size are given by that table; D and trimming were obtained from the DNA. The sample carries about 180,000 clones, about 88% recorded once. The sequence was obtained from a woman in her 30s with active or convalescent COVID-19. J is TRBJ1-2 and V is TRBV15, with 8 bases aligning to TRBD1. Specimen: peripheral blood. The CDR3 nucleotides read TGTGCCACCAGCAGAGAGGCAGGGGGCCTCTGGGGCTACACCTTC. This codes for CATSREAGGLWGYTF.